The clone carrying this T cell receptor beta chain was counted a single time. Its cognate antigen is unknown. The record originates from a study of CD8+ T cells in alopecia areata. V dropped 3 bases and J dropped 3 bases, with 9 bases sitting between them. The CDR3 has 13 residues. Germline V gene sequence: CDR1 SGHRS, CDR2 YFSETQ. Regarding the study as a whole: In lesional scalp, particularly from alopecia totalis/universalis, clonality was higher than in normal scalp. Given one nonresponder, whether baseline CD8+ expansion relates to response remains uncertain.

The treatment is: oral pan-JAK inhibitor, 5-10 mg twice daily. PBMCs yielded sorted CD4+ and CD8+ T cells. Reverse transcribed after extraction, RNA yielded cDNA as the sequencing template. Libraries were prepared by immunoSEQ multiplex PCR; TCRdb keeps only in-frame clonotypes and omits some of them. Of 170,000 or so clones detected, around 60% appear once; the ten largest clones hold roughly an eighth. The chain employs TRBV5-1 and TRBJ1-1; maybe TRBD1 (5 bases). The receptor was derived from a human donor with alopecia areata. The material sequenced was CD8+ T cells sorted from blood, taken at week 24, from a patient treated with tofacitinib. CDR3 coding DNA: TGCGCCAGCAGCTGGATAGGGGACACTGAAGCTTTCTTT. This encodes CASSWIGDTEAFF.